Listed below are T cell receptor beta chains from one sample, sequenced in a study of CD8+CD57+ T cells in acquired aplastic anemia. Each CDR3 protein gets one entry after TCRdb re-called the reads with MiXCR. The sample gives 150,000 to 200,000 distinct CDR3 sequences, under 55% of which show up once; under 3% is in the top ten. The sample comprised sorted CD4+, CD8+, or CD8+CD57+ T cells (not recorded which) from PBMCs. The receptors come from a human donor in good health. The CDR3 runs from the conserved cysteine through the conserved F or W. A D gene is named only where the DNA matches it firmly. The size entry is marked missing in some rows and otherwise reads once, few, many or a size class.

j_gene	abundance	d_gene	v_gene	CDR3aa	CDR3nt
TRBJ1-2	many	NA	TRBV2	CASVRVIGGYTF	TGTGCCAGCGTCAGGGTCATCGGTGGCTACACCTTC
TRBJ2-5	many	TRBD2	TRBV11-3	CASSLLVVAGGQETQYF	TGTGCCAGCAGCTTATTAGTGGTAGCGGGAGGGCAAGAGACCCAGTACTTC
TRBJ1-1	NA	TRBD1	TRBV25-1	CASSKGTGAGWSTEAFF	TGTGCCAGCAGTAAAGGGACAGGGGCCGGATGGAGCACTGAAGCTTTCTTT
TRBJ2-2	many	TRBD2	TRBV7-3	CASSFLAGIGELFF	TGTGCCAGCAGCTTTTTAGCGGGAATCGGGGAGCTGTTTTTT
TRBJ2-1	NA	NA	TRBV20-1	CSATNSETDNEQFF	TGCAGTGCAACGAACTCCGAGACAGACAATGAGCAGTTCTTC
TRBJ1-4	NA	NA	TRBV18	CASSPPGRFGKLFF	TGTGCCAGCTCACCCCCCGGTCGGTTCGGAAAACTGTTTTTT
TRBJ2-5	many	TRBD1	TRBV2	CASSRSTGVAETQYF	TGTGCCAGCAGCCGTTCGACAGGGGTTGCGGAGACCCAGTACTTC
TRBJ2-2	many	NA	TRBV19	CASSIQGQVTGELFF	TGTGCCAGTAGTATACAGGGGCAGGTCACCGGGGAGCTGTTTTTT
TRBJ2-1	NA	TRBD1	TRBV9	CASSVDPGTGNYNEQFF	TGTGCCAGCAGCGTAGATCCCGGGACAGGGAATTACAATGAGCAGTTCTTC
TRBJ1-4	many	NA	TRBV7-8	CASSLGRTSNEKLFF	TGTGCCAGCAGCTTAGGCAGGACAAGTAATGAAAAACTGTTTTTT
TRBJ2-1	many	TRBD2	TRBV29-1	CSVVRAGGVSSYNEQFF	TGCAGCGTTGTTCGGGCGGGAGGGGTGAGCTCCTACAATGAGCAGTTCTTC
TRBJ1-1	many	NA	TRBV5-1	CASSLLGGTEAFF	TGCGCCAGCAGCTTGCTAGGGGGCACTGAAGCTTTCTTT
TRBJ1-2	NA	NA	TRBV28	CASSSRARGYTF	TGTGCCAGCAGTTCCAGGGCCCGTGGCTACACCTTC
TRBJ1-6	NA	NA	TRBV10-3	CAISVSTNSPLHF	TGTGCCATCAGTGTTTCAACTAATTCACCCCTCCACTTT
TRBJ2-7	few	TRBD1	TRBV29-1	CSVDLGGTGDEQYF	TGCAGCGTTGACCTAGGAGGGACAGGGGACGAGCAGTACTTC
TRBJ2-3	many	NA	TRBV7-3	CASSLGVSTDTQYF	TGTGCCAGCAGCCTCGGGGTGAGCACAGATACGCAGTATTTT
TRBJ2-7	few	NA	TRBV20-1	CSAGTALEQYF	TGCAGTGCCGGGACGGCCTTAGAGCAGTACTTC
TRBJ1-3	NA	NA	TRBV7-8	CASSRYEGSGNTIYF	TGTGCCAGCAGCAGATACGAAGGGTCTGGAAACACCATATATTTT
TRBJ1-5	NA	TRBD1	TRBV29-1	CSVGQGSQPQHF	TGCAGCGTTGGACAGGGGAGCCAGCCCCAGCATTTT
TRBJ1-2	NA	NA	TRBV7-9	CASSQLGRYGYTF	TGCGCCAGCAGCCAGTTAGGCCGCTATGGCTACACCTTC
TRBJ1-5	many	NA	TRBV10-3	CAISDRGDNQPQHF	TGTGCCATCAGTGACAGGGGTGACAATCAGCCCCAGCATTTT
TRBJ2-1	NA	NA	TRBV15	CATSNPWDGSGRNEQFF	TGTGCCACCAGCAATCCATGGGATGGTAGCGGTCGCAATGAGCAGTTCTTC
TRBJ1-5	once	NA	TRBV10-3	CAISMSGNSNQPQHF	TGTGCCATCAGTATGTCCGGAAATAGCAATCAGCCCCAGCATTTT
TRBJ1-4	NA	NA	TRBV19	CASSIDPVTNEKLFF	TGTGCCAGTAGTATAGATCCGGTAACTAATGAAAAACTGTTTTTT
TRBJ1-5	many	NA	TRBV6-2/TRBV6-3	CASVMDSISNQPQHF	TGTGCCAGCGTGATGGACAGTATTAGCAATCAGCCCCAGCATTTT
TRBJ1-2	NA	NA	TRBV3-1	CARGFGEDNYGYTF	TGTGCCAGAGGGTTTGGCGAGGACAACTATGGCTACACCTTC
TRBJ2-5	NA	NA	TRBV2	CASDRRETQYF	TGTGCCAGTGACAGGAGAGAGACCCAGTACTTC
TRBJ2-7	NA	NA	TRBV5-1	CASSLGSALVEQYF	TGCGCCAGCAGCTTGGGATCGGCCTTGGTGGAGCAGTACTTC
TRBJ2-5	many	NA	TRBV27	CASRLGEQETQYF	TGTGCCAGCCGGCTGGGGGAACAAGAGACCCAGTACTTC
TRBJ2-1	NA	NA	TRBV20-1	CSARDREQFF	TGCAGTGCTAGAGATAGGGAGCAGTTCTTC
TRBJ2-2	many	NA	TRBV5-1	CASSLGMGETGELFF	TGCGCCAGCAGCTTGGGTATGGGGGAGACCGGGGAGCTGTTTTTT
TRBJ2-2	many	TRBD2	TRBV2	CASRGRSNTGELFF	TGTGCCAGCCGCGGGAGATCGAACACCGGGGAGCTGTTTTTT
TRBJ2-1	many	NA	TRBV24-1	CATSDLDTSSYNEQFF	TGTGCCACCAGTGATCTGGATACTAGCTCCTACAATGAGCAGTTCTTC
TRBJ2-7	NA	TRBD1	TRBV4-2	CASSQDGQGVDEQYF	TGTGCCAGCAGCCAAGACGGACAGGGAGTTGACGAGCAGTACTTC
TRBJ1-2	NA	TRBD1	TRBV2	CASSVPGQFLSNYGYTF	TGTGCCAGCAGTGTCCCGGGACAGTTTCTCTCCAACTATGGCTACACCTTC
TRBJ2-7	many	TRBD1	TRBV7-2	CASSPTGGRYEQYF	TGTGCCAGCAGCCCAACAGGGGGCAGATACGAGCAGTACTTC
TRBJ2-5	many	NA	TRBV19	CASSIMGQETQYF	TGTGCCAGTAGTATCATGGGGCAAGAGACCCAGTACTTC
TRBJ1-4	NA	NA	TRBV7-8	CASSLGWELFF	TGTGCCAGCAGCTTAGGATGGGAACTGTTTTTT
TRBJ2-7	NA	NA	TRBV29-1	CSVVGDKGSYEQYF	TGCAGCGTGGTGGGCGATAAGGGCTCCTACGAGCAGTACTTC
TRBJ2-7	many	NA	TRBV6-6	CASSYAAYEQYF	TGTGCCAGCAGTTACGCGGCCTACGAGCAGTACTTC
TRBJ1-6	NA	NA	TRBV2	CASSEQSSPLHF	TGTGCCAGCAGTGAACAGAGTTCACCCCTCCACTTT
TRBJ1-2	NA	NA	TRBV6-2/TRBV6-3	CASAEAYGYTF	TGTGCCAGCGCGGAGGCCTATGGCTACACCTTC
TRBJ1-1	many	TRBD1	TRBV2	CASPPGRGRDTEAFF	TGTGCCAGCCCCCCTGGGAGGGGGCGCGACACTGAAGCTTTCTTT